The 14 T cell receptor beta chains given below trace back to one sample, sequenced in a study of CD8 T cells in Susac syndrome. The RNA input was roughly 0.45 to 1 ug, and it was reverse transcribed with random hexamers. TCRdb re-analysed the immunoSEQ multiplex PCR reads in MiXCR, keeping a single row per CDR3 protein. The sample includes 150,000 to 200,000 distinct CDR3 sequences, roughly 90% of them seen just once. Sample: CD4+ T cells from PBMCs. The receptor set was obtained from a human donor with Susac syndrome.

The gene calls are TRBV11-2 and TRBJ1-2; no clear D gene. The CDR3 length is 14 residues. Trimming took 5 bases from V and 0 from J, leaving 10 bases between them. The germline V gene has CDR1 SGHAT and CDR2 FQNNGV. The CDR3: CASSLSRTNYGYTF. CDR3 DNA: TGTGCCAGCAGCCTTAGTAGAACTAACTATGGCTACACCTTC.

The chain joins TRBV10-3 to TRBJ1-1; TRBD1 matches 7 bases. The CDR3 covers 14 residues. After removal of 6 bases from V and 2 bases from J, the junction contained 6 bases not matched to a gene. CDR1 is ENHRY, CDR2 SYGVKD, per germline. This CDR3 is CAIRRTGINTEAFF. The CDR3 DNA follows: TGTGCCATCAGACGGACAGGAATTAACACTGAAGCTTTCTTT.

The V call is TRBV3-1, the J call TRBJ2-7; 7 bases match TRBD2. Germline CDR1 and CDR2: LGHDT and YNNKEL (reference sequence). V was clipped by 4 bases and J by 3 bases; unmatched bases: 9. This CDR3 is built from 15 residues. CDR3 in amino acids: CASSRGSAGVYEQYF. CDR3 DNA: TGTGCCAGCAGCCGAGGGTCGGCGGGGGTCTACGAGCAGTACTTC.

This clonotype was detected only once. The rearrangement links TRBV30 to TRBJ1-1; weak D call: TRBD1 (6 bases). The germline CDR1 and CDR2 sequences are GTSNPN and SVGIG (reference sequence). The CDR3 totals 12 residues. V lost 2 bases to trimming and J lost 7 bases, with 11 bases between them. The CDR3 is CAWSKGTFEAFF. CDR3 DNA sequence: TGTGCCTGGAGTAAGGGGACATTTGAAGCTTTCTTT.

This clonotype was recorded once. The chain employs TRBV11-2 and TRBJ2-7, with D tentatively TRBD1 or TRBD2 (5 bases each). The CDR3 sequence is 15 residues long. Germline-derived CDR1 and CDR2 are SGHAT and FQNNGV. V lost 3 bases and J lost 0, with 12 bases in between. Here the CDR3 reads CASSFRGASSYEQYF. The CDR3 region has the DNA TGTGCCAGCAGCTTCAGAGGGGCGTCCTCCTACGAGCAGTACTTC.

This clonotype was observed a handful of times. The V call is TRBV7-2, the J call TRBJ1-2; D gene ambiguous. The V end was cut by 5 bases, the J end by 2 bases, with 6 bases between. In germline, CDR1 is SGHTA, CDR2 FQGNSA. The CDR3 has 12 residues. The CDR3 loop reads CASSQANYGYTF. The CDR3 DNA is TGTGCCAGCAGCCAGGCCAACTATGGCTACACCTTC.

The chain couples TRBV6-6 to TRBJ2-5; TRBD1 is a possible D gene (6 bases). This CDR3 is built from 13 residues. V lost 4 bases and J lost 3, with 9 bases in between. Germline CDR1 MNHNY, CDR2 SVGAGI (reference sequence). The CDR3 region is CASSFPGEETQYF. CDR3 DNA sequence: TGTGCCAGCAGTTTTCCAGGGGAAGAGACCCAGTACTTC.

The sample holds a few counts of this clonotype. This chain connects TRBV6-5 to TRBJ1-1, with TRBD1 matching over 7 bases. V gave up 2 bases and J gave up 2 bases; unmatched junction bases: 5. This CDR3 is 15 amino acids long. The germline V gene has CDR1 MNHEY and CDR2 SVGAGI. CDR3 nucleotides: TGTGCCAGCAGTTACGGACAGGCCCTTAACACTGAAGCTTTCTTT. Translated, it gives CASSYGQALNTEAFF.

CDR3 amino acids: CASSATRSETQYF. The CDR3 DNA reads as TGTGCCAGCAGTGCGACAAGGAGTGAGACCCAGTACTTC. The chain has TRBV6-1 and TRBJ2-5; D not resolved. Germline CDR1 is MNHNS and CDR2 is SASEGT. V was cut by 4 bases and J by 5 bases, with 11 bases left in between. The CDR3 extends over 13 amino acids.

The J gene is TRBJ2-1, the V gene TRBV1; TRBD1 is the table's D call, not checked against the DNA. TRBV1 is deemed a pseudogene. CDR3 length equals 16 residues. The CDR3: CTSSLRQAPPYNEQFF. For the CDR3, the DNA is TGCACCAGCAGCCTCAGACAGGCTCCCCCCTACAATGAGCAGTTCTTC.

The chain combines TRBV6-5 with TRBJ2-5; 8 bases align to TRBD2. V dropped 6 bases and J dropped 4; count of bases not matched to a gene: 7. The CDR3 contains 14 residues. Germline-derived CDR1 and CDR2 are MNHEY and SVGAGI. CDR3 sequence: CASSALAGRETQYF. The CDR3 DNA sequence: TGTGCCAGCAGCGCCCTAGCGGGCCGAGAGACCCAGTACTTC.

This rearrangement joins TRBV30 to TRBJ1-2; D call uncertain. V lost 2 bases to trimming and J lost 8 bases, with 9 bases between them. The germline V gene has CDR1 GTSNPN and CDR2 SVGIG (reference sequence). This CDR3 spans 11 amino acids. CDR3 nucleotides: TGTGCCTGGAGTAATGAACGGGGCTACACCTTC. This codes for CAWSNERGYTF.

The chain recombines TRBV5-1 with TRBJ1-1, with D unresolved. Looked up from germline, CDR1 is SGHRS and CDR2 is YFSETQ. The CDR3 consists of 14 residues. The V end was cut by 2 bases, the J end by 2 bases, with 10 bases between. The CDR3 DNA reads as TGCGCCAGCAGCTTCCAGCCAATAAACACTGAAGCTTTCTTT. Translation: CASSFQPINTEAFF.

The chain is built from TRBV12-3 or TRBV12-4 and TRBJ2-7; D may match TRBD1 or TRBD2 (6 bases each). V was pared by 2 bases and J by 2 bases, with 10 bases between. This CDR3 is built from 14 residues. The CDR3 region is CASSLTGAPYEQYF. CDR3 DNA sequence: TGTGCCAGCAGTTTAACGGGGGCCCCCTACGAGCAGTACTTC.